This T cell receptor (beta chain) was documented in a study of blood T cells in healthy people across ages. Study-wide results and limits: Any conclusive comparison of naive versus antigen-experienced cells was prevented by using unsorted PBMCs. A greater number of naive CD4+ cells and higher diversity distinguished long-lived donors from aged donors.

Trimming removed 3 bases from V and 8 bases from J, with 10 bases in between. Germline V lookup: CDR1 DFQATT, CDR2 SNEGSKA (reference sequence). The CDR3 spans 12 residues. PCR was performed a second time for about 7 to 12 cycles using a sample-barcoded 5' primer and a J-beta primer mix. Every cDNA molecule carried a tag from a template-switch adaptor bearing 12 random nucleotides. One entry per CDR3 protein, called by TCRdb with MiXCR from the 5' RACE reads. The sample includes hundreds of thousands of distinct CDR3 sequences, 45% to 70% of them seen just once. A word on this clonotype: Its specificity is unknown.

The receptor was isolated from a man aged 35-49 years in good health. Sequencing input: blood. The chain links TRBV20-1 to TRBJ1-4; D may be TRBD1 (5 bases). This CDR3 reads CSARLRGEKLFF. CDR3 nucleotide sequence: TGCAGTGCTAGGCTTCGGGGGGAAAAACTGTTTTTT.